This T cell receptor (beta chain) was obtained from a study of blood T cell repertoires in COVID-19 (dated by TCRdb to the early 2020s). With regard to the full study: The collaborator samples originated in the United States, Italy and Spain and spanned the acute and convalescent phases of COVID-19. The prospective study material was composed of cDNA or gDNA derived from T cells, B-cell-depleted T cells, or PBMCs. The dataset comprised deeply sampled blood TCRbeta repertoires from subjects exposed to, actively infected with, or recovered from COVID-19. The repertoires were released in a freely available public database intended as a resource for research on the immune response to SARS-CoV-2. Samples were obtained from the ongoing ImmuneRACE study (first 160 participants) and from over 1,000 subjects provided by 6 global collaborators. A de-identified subject ID, COVID-19 status, age in years and sex were almost always included in the sample metadata. Where available, HLA class I and class II types were obtained from metadata supplied by the sample provider rather than from assay-based typing. On the study overall, not on this receptor specifically: Clinical and demographic metadata were provided uncurated, with the amount varying by source and participant.

Enrolling through a virtual design, the prospective study's participants ranged in age from roughly 18 to 100 years and lived across about two dozen United States geographic areas. In the prospective study, participants were assigned to cohorts based on the clinical history participants reported in a screening survey and a study questionnaire. Recovered participants in ImmuneRACE Cohort 3 were defined by two consecutive negative NP/OP PCR tests, clearance by a healthcare professional, or resolution of symptoms. Mobile phlebotomists in the prospective study collected whole blood, serum and a nasopharyngeal or oropharyngeal swab from every participant. Prospective study participants could optionally give additional blood draws and questionnaires over a 2-month period. Before DNA extraction, prospective study blood samples were shipped either frozen or at room temperature. Remarks on this clone: The antigen this receptor binds is unknown. Within one base of it there is no much larger clone, and no base qualities were kept.

TCRbeta CDR3 regions were amplified from genomic DNA using the immunoSEQ Assay, a bias-controlled multiplex PCR. Under the source paper's analysis protocol: Within the assay, amplification of reference gene primers was used to estimate how many nucleated cells each sample contained. To quantify the absolute abundance of each unique TCRbeta CDR3 rearrangement, sequence reads were collapsed and filtered. For each sample, productive Simpson clonality was calculated as the square root of Simpson's diversity index across productive rearrangements. Entries here come from immuneACCESS through TCRdb and include only in-frame sequences with V and J called. Some clones fail to appear in such tables; in the studies checked, an unresolved V gene covers under half of the shortfall, and the cause of the remainder is unknown. V, J and clone size derive from that table, while D and trimming were established from the DNA sequence. This sample comprises 360,000 or so clones, 83% of them detected only once. 5.1% of the sample is in the top ten clones.

Taken from the germline V gene (reference sequence), the CDR1 and CDR2 loops are SEHNR and FQNEAQ. For this chain, trimming is 5 bases at the V end and 5 bases at the J end, and the number of junction bases without a gene match is 6. Spanning cysteine to phenylalanine, the CDR3 consists of 15 amino acids. Only CDR3 DNA is held: 45 bases, read in frame from base 1. The source is a woman in her forties or fifties who had recovered from COVID-19. This chain is built from TRBV7-9 and TRBJ1-4, with 9 bases in between that match TRBD1. Sequencing was carried out using PBMCs or T cells enriched from blood (not recorded which). Read as DNA, the sequence is TGTGCCAGCAGCCCGGCCGGGACAGGGAATGAAAAACTGTTTTTT. It codes for CASSPAGTGNEKLFF.